The source of this T cell receptor beta chain is a study of Ad26.COV2.S vaccination and SARS-CoV-2 variants. Study background: Intramuscular Ad26.COV2.S at 5x10^10 or 1x10^11 viral particles.

V was trimmed by 0 bases and J by 3 bases, leaving 13 bases between them. The CDR3 totals 17 residues. Germline CDR1 is SGHRS and CDR2 is YFSETQ. Assay used: immunoSEQ multiplex PCR; TCRdb lists only in-frame clones, some missing. The table shows approximately 350,000 clones, with around four fifths occurring only once. A few counts support this clone. The target antigen is unknown. The treatment here: some 20 received Ad26.COV2.S at low or high dose, single or two shots; 5 received placebo; per-sample allocation not given. Sampling was done on day 63 after the first vaccine or placebo injection. An Ad26 vector carrying the Wuhan-strain SARS-CoV-2 spike served as the vaccine. Study-wide findings and caveats: Analyses that measured TCR breadth and depth may have underestimated total T cell responses. Substantial response breadth was reportedly seen for spike-specific CD8+ and CD4+ T cells after vaccination.

This receptor was obtained from a person aged 18-65 years who received the Ad26.COV2.S COVID-19 vaccine or a placebo. Sequences were derived from peripheral blood, sampled in a trial of Ad26.COV2.S vaccine versus placebo. J is TRBJ1-6 and V is TRBV5-1; no definite D call. The CDR3 is CASSLGATVFYNSPLHF. In DNA form, the CDR3 reads TGCGCCAGCAGCTTGGGAGCAACGGTGTTCTATAATTCACCCCTCCACTTT.